This TCR beta chain was recovered during a study of PD-1 blockade in classical Hodgkin lymphoma (dated by TCRdb to the early 2020s). Study-wide context: Nivolumab dosing was 3 mg/kg intravenously every 2 weeks, continuing until either disease progression or unacceptable toxicity. A peripheral blood immune signature of response to PD-1 blockade in classical Hodgkin lymphoma was defined using TCR beta sequencing and CyTOF.

The time point label for this specimen denotes: cycle 2 day 1 (C2D1) of nivolumab. Every trial patient had relapsed after autologous stem cell transplantation, and cohorts A, B and C differed in prior brentuximab vedotin exposure. A total of over 55 patients with relapsed/refractory classical Hodgkin lymphoma made up the trial cohort, and each patient's best overall response was complete response, partial response or progressive disease. In the multi-cohort phase II CheckMate 205 trial, trial patients received single-agent nivolumab. An independent review committee assessed best overall response by applying the 2007 International Working Group response criteria. Trial PBMCs were obtained immediately prior to nivolumab initiation (C1D1) and on therapy at cycle 2 day 1 and cycle 4 day 1. After peripheral blood was drawn into 8 mL Vacutainer Cell Preparation Tubes, PBMCs were isolated by centrifugation and then cryopreserved.

Here is what the overall study found, with its caveats: By C4D1, a significant rise was seen in CD4+ TCR diversity but not in CD8+ TCR diversity (p=0.0027 vs p=0.16), and the rise was most apparent among complete responders (p=0.02). The study was limited to a single clinical trial cohort, and causes of repertoire differences, possibly disease activity or prior therapy, remained undefined. Lower diversity was seen in patients whose nivolumab began less than 1 year after ASCT, and these patients were left out of later analyses so that immune reconstitution would not confound the results. Newly diagnosed patients were reported to have lower baseline TCR diversity than healthy donors, and relapsed/refractory patients were reported to have lower baseline TCR diversity still. Trial patients achieving complete response had baseline diversity similar to newly diagnosed patients, whereas partial responders and progressors had significantly lower diversity.

For CDR1 and CDR2, the germline V gene lists SNHLY and FYNNEI. The CDR3, cysteine through phenylalanine, is 17 amino acids long. Only the CDR3 part of the read is kept: 51 bases, read in frame from the first base. Trimming takes 5 bases from V and 7 bases from J, and the germline ends sit 23 bases apart. The Qiagen DNeasy kit was used to extract genomic DNA from unsorted PBMCs and from the negatively selected CD4+ and CD8+ fractions. TCR beta CDR3 regions were subjected to amplification by immunoSEQ multiplex PCR with primers that anneal to V and J segments. Amplification bias was minimized using a synthetic immune receptor repertoire, and residual bias was removed computationally after sequencing. Per the original workflow: Repertoire diversity was quantified as the Shannon entropy index using custom Python scripts. Unsorted, CD4+ and CD8+ repertoires were examined separately, except in combined analyses, for which CD4+ and CD8+ sequences were merged in silico. Clonal expansion was defined as a frequency increase of at least 2-fold after treatment compared with C1D1, and clones undetected at baseline were assigned a pseudocount of 0.5. Singleton clones were defined as clones with 0 or 1 copy at C1D1, and non-singleton clones were defined as clones with 2 or more copies. Clones expanded in unsorted samples were annotated as CD4+, CD8+ or unknown by matching protein sequences in sorted samples from the same patient. Diversity changes from C1D1 to C4D1 were tested in paired samples using Wilcoxon tests. TCRdb re-hosts the immuneACCESS table, in-frame sequences only. Its copies lack some clones; in the studies checked, an unresolved V gene accounts for under half of them, and the cause for the rest is not known. From that table come the V and J calls and clone size; the DNA was used to work out D and trimming. The sample contains 150,000 or so clones, less than 80% of them found a single time. The ten largest clonotypes hold roughly 9.2% of the sample.

Turning to this clone: Its cognate antigen has yet to be identified. Base quality data are lacking; no much larger clone is found one base away.

The source of this sequence is a human donor with classical Hodgkin lymphoma. The chain is encoded by TRBV2 joined to TRBJ1-4, with an unclear D gene assignment. The input for sequencing was peripheral blood mononuclear cells (PBMCs), taken before the second cycle of nivolumab. The CDR3 in this case is CASSFPIPGQSVEKLFF. The DNA sequence reads TGTGCCAGCAGTTTCCCCATACCCGGTCAGTCTGTTGAAAAACTGTTTTTT.